The entry below describes one T cell receptor (beta chain). Its antigen remains unknown. Per germline, CDR1 SNHLY and CDR2 FYNNEI. This CDR3 has 15 amino acids. The J segment lost 5 bases and the V segment lost 6 bases, leaving 8 bases of the junction unmatched. This entry comes from a study of T cells in Graves' hyperthyroidism and ophthalmopathy. Whole-study results and caveats: Ophthalmopathy was told apart from stable hyperthyroidism by a 13 V-J model. Most clonotypes expanded in the thyroid (above 0.001) were also present in blood.

What was amplified from RNA transcripts were TCR beta CDR3 regions. HTBI primers were the set used in a first-round RT-PCR of the TCR CDR3. TCRdb called the multiplex PCR reads again in MiXCR, with one record for every CDR3 protein. The sample includes more than 550,000 distinct CDR3 sequences, roughly 46% of them seen just once. Patients having uncontrolled infection, another autoimmune disease, pregnancy or lactation were not included. Orbital computed tomography and thyroid ultrasound, together with serum TRAb and thyroxine and clinical symptoms, were used for diagnoses. V usage is TRBV2 and J usage is TRBJ2-5; the match to TRBD1 covers 11 bases. The sequenced sample was peripheral blood or thyroid tissue (not recorded which). The receptor was isolated from an adult man with Graves' disease, either hyperthyroidism or ophthalmopathy (not recorded which). CDR3 coding DNA: TGTGCCAGCAGCCCCGGACAGGGGGCGCGGGAGACCCAGTACTTC. Amino acid sequence: CASSPGQGARETQYF.